This TCR beta chain came from a study of a mutant IDH1 vaccine in newly diagnosed glioma. Study background: Vaccination started 4-6 weeks after radiotherapy alone, or with temozolomide cycles. The sex distribution of treated patients was about 62% male and approximately 40% female, with a mean age of approximately 40 years.

The study, taken as a whole, reports: Patients showed vaccine-induced immune responses at a rate of approximately 92%.

V shed 2 bases, J shed 5 bases, and the junction held 9 bases outside the gene matches. The germline V gene has CDR1 MNHNS and CDR2 SASEGT. The CDR3 runs 16 residues. Time point: week 47, end of study. The vaccine gave 300 ug of a 20-mer mutant IDH1 peptide subcutaneously per dose. Only in-frame clones appear in the TCRdb table, and some are missing; sequencing was by immunoSEQ multiplex PCR. The sample lists approximately 22,000 clones; about four fifths were seen once. About this clone: Antigen: not known.

This TCR was recovered from a man aged 35-49 years with glioma. Some clones in this sample may be carry-over from other donors' samples. The specimen was PBMCs, collected from a glioma patient whose treatment included an IDH1 peptide vaccine. The chain uses TRBV6-1 and TRBJ1-5; 7 bases are a match to TRBD1. CDR3 loop: CASSEFGTALDQPQHF. In DNA form, the CDR3 reads TGTGCCAGCAGTGAATTCGGGACAGCACTAGATCAGCCCCAGCATTTT.